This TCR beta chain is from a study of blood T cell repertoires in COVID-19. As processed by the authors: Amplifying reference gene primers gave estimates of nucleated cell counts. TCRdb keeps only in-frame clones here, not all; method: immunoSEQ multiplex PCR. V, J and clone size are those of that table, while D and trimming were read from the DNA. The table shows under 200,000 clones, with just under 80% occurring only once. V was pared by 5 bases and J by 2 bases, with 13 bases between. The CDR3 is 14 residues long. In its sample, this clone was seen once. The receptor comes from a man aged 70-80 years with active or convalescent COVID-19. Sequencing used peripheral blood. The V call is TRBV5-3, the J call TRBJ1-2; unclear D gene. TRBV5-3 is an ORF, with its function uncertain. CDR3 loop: CARRLAAANYGYTF. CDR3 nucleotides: TGTGCCAGAAGACTCGCGGCAGCCAACTATGGCTACACCTTC.